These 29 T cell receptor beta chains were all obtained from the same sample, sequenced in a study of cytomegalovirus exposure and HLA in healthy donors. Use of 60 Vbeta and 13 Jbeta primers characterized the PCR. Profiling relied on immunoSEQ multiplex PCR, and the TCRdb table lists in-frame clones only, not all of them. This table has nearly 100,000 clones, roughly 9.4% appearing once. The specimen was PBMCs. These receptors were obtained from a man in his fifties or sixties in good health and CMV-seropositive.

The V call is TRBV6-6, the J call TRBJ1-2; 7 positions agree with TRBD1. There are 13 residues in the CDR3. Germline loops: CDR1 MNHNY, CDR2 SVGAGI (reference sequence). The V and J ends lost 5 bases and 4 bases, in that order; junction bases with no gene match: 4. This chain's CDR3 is CASSPGTVYGYTF. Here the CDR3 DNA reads TGTGCCAGCAGTCCAGGGACAGTCTATGGCTACACCTTC.

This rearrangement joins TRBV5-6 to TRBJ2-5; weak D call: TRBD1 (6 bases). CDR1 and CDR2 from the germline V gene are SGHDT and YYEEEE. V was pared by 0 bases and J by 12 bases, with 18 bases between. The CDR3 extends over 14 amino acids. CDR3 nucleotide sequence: TGTGCCAGCAGCTTGGCGAGTGGCGACACAGGGAAGTACTTC. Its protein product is CASSLASGDTGKYF.

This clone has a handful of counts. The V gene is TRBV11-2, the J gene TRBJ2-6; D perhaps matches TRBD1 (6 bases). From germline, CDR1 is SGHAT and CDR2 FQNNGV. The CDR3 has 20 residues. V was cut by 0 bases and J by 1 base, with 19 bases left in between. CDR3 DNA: TGTGCCAGCAGCTTAGACTATAGGCAGGGGATACTTTCTGGGGCCAACGTCCTGACTTTC. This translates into CASSLDYRQGILSGANVLTF.

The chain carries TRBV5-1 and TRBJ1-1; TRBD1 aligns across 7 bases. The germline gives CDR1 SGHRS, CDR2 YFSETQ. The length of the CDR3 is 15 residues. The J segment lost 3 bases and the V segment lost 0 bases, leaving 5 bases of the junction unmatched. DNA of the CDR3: TGCGCCAGCAGCTTGGCCGGGACAGACCACACTGAAGCTTTCTTT. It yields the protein CASSLAGTDHTEAFF.

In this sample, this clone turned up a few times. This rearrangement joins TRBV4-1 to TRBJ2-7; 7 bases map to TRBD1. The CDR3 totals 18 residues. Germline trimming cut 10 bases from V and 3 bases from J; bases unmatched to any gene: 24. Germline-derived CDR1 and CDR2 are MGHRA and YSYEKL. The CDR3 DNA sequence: TGCGCCAACCTCGGCCGACAGGGAATCCTCCCAATCCTCTACGAGCAGTACTTC. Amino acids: CANLGRQGILPILYEQYF.

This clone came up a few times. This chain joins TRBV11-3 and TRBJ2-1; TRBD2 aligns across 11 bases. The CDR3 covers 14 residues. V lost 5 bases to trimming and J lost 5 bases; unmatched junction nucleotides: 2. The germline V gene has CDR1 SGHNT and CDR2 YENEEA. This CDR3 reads CASSGSGRDNEQFF. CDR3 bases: TGTGCCAGCAGCGGTAGCGGGAGGGACAATGAGCAGTTCTTC.

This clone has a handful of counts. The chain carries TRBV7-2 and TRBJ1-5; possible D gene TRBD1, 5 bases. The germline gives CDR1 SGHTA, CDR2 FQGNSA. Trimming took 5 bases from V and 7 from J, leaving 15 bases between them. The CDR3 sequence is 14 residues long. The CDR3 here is CASSRDSIGQPQHF. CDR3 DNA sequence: TGTGCCAGCAGCCGGGACTCGATAGGGCAGCCCCAGCATTTT.

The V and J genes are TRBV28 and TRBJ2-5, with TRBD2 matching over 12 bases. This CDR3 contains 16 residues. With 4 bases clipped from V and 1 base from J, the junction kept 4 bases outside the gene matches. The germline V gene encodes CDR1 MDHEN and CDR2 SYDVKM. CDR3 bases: TGTGCCAGCAGTTCTACTAGCGGGAGGTTCCAAGAGACCCAGTACTTC. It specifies CASSSTSGRFQETQYF.

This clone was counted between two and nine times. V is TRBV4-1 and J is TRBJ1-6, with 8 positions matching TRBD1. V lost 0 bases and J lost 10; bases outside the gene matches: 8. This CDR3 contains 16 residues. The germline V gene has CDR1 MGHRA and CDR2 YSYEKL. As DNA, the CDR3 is TGCGCCAGCAGCCAAGAGACAGGGGTGTCCCAATCACCCCTCCACTTT. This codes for CASSQETGVSQSPLHF.

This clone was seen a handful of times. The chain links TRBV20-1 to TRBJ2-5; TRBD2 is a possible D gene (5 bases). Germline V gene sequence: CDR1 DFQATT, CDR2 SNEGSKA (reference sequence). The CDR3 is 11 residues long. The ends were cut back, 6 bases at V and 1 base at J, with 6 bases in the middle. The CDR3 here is CSATSQETQYF. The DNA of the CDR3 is TGCAGTGCCACTAGCCAAGAGACCCAGTACTTC.

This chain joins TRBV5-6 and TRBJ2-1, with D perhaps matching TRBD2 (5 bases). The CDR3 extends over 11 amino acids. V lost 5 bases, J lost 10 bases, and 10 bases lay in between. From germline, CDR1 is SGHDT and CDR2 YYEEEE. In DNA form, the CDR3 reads TGTGCCAGCAGTCAGAGGGAGGAGCAGTTCTTC. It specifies CASSQREEQFF.

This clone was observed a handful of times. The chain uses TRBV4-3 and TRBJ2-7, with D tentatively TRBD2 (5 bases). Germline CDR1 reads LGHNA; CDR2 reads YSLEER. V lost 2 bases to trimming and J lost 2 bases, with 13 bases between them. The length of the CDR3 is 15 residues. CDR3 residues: CASSQSRGRPYEQYF. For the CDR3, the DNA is TGCGCCAGCAGCCAAAGTCGGGGTAGACCCTACGAGCAGTACTTC.

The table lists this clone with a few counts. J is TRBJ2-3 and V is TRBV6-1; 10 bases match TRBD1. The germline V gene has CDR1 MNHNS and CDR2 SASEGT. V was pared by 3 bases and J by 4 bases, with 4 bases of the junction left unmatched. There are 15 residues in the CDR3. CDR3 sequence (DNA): TGTGCCAGCAGTGATGGGACAGGGGAGTCAGATACGCAGTATTTT. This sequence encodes CASSDGTGESDTQYF.

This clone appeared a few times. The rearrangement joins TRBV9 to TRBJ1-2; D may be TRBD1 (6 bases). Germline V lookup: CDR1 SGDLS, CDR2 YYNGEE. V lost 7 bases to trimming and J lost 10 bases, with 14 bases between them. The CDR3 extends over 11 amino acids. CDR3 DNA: TGTGCCAGCGGGGGGGGGCTCCACTACACCTTC. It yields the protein CASGGGLHYTF.

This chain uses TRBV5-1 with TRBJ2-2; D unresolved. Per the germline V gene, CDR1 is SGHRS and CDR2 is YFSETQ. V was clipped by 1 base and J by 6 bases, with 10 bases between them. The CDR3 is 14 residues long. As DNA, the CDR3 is TGCGCCAGCAGCTTGCTTAGTAGCCCCGGGGAGCTGTTTTTT. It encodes CASSLLSSPGELFF. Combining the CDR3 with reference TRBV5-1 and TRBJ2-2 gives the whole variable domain KAGVTQTPRYLIKTRGQQVTLSCSPISGHRSVSWYQQTPGQGLQFLFEYFSETQRNKGNFPGRFSGRQFSNSRSEMNVSTLELGDSALYLCASSLLSSPGELFFGEGSRLTVL.

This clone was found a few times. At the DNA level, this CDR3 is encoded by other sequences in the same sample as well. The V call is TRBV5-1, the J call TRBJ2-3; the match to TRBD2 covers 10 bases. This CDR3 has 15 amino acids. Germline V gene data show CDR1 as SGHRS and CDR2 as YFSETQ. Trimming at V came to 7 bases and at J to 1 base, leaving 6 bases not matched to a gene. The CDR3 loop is CASGIGTSGTDTQYF. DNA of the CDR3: TGCGCCAGCGGAATTGGGACTAGCGGCACAGATACGCAGTATTTT.

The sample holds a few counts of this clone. In nucleotides, the CDR3 is TGTGCCAGCAGTACAGGGAATCAGCGGGATTACAATGAGCAGTTCTTC. Its translation is CASSTGNQRDYNEQFF. This rearrangement joins TRBV27 to TRBJ2-1; D possibly corresponds to TRBD2 (7 bases). The V gene lost 5 bases and the J gene lost 4 bases, with 18 bases spanning the gap. Germline lookup yields CDR1 MNHEY and CDR2 SMNVEV (reference sequence). The CDR3 contains 16 residues.

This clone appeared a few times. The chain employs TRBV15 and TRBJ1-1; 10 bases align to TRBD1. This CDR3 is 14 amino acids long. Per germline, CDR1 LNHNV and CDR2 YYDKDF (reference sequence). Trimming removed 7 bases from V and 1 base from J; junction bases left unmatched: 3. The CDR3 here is CATKTGGWNTEAFF. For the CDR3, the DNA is TGTGCCACCAAGACAGGGGGCTGGAACACTGAAGCTTTCTTT. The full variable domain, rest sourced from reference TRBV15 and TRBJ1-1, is DAMVIQNPRYQVTQFGKPVTLSCSQTLNHNVMYWYQQKSSQAPKLLFHYYDKDFNNEADTPDNFQSRRPNTSFCFLDIRSPGLGDTAMYLCATKTGGWNTEAFFGQGTRLTVV.

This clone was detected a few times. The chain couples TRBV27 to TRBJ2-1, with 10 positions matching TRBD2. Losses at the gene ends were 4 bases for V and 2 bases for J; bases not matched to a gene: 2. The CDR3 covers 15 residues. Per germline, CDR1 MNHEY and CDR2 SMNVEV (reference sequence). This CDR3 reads CASSSLAGAYNEQFF. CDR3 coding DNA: TGTGCCAGCAGTTCGCTAGCGGGAGCCTACAATGAGCAGTTCTTC.

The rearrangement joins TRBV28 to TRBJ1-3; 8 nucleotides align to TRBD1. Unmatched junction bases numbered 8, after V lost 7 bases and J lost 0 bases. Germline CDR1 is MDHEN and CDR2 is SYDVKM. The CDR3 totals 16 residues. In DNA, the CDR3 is TGTGCCAGCACCCCGTCAGGGGGCCGCTCTGGAAACACCATATATTTT. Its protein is CASTPSGGRSGNTIYF.

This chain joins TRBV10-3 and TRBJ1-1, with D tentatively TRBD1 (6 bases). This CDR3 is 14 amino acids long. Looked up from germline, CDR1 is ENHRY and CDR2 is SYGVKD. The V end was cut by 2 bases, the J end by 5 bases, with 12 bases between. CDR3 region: CAISEGGAGTEAFF. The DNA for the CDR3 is TGTGCCATCAGTGAGGGGGGGGCCGGGACTGAAGCTTTCTTT.

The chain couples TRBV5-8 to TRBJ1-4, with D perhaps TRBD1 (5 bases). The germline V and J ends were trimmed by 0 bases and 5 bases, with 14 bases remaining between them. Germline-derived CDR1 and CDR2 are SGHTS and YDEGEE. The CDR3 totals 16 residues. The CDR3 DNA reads TGTGCCAGCAGCTTGGGGACCGGGACTGAAAATGAAAAACTGTTTTTT. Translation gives CASSLGTGTENEKLFF.

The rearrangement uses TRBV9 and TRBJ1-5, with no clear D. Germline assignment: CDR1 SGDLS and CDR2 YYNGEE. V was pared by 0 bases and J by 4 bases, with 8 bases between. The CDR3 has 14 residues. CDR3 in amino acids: CASSVAPGNQPQHF. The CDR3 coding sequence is TGTGCCAGCAGCGTAGCTCCGGGGAATCAGCCCCAGCATTTT.

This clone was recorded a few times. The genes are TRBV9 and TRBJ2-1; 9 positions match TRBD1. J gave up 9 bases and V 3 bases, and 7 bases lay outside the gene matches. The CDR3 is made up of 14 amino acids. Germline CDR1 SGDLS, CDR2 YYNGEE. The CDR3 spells CASSGLGQGTEQFF. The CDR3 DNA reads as TGTGCCAGCAGCGGACTGGGACAGGGAACTGAGCAGTTCTTC.

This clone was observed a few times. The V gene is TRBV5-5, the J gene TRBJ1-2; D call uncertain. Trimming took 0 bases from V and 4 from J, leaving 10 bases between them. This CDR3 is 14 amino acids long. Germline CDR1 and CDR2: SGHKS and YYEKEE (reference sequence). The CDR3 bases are TGTGCCAGCAGCTTGGCGCAGAATCCCTATGGCTACACCTTC. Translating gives CASSLAQNPYGYTF.

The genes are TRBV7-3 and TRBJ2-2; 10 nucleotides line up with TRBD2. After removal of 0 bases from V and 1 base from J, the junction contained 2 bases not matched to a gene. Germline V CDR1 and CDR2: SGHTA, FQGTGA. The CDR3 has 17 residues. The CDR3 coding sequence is TGTGCCAGCAGCTTAACACGGACTAGCGGGAACACCGGGGAGCTGTTTTTT. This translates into CASSLTRTSGNTGELFF. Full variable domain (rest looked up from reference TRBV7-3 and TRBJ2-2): GAGVSQTPSNKVTEKGKYVELRCDPISGHTALYWYRQSLGQGPEFLIYFQGTGAADDSGLPNDRFFAVRPEGSVSTLKIQRTERGDSAVYLCASSLTRTSGNTGELFFGEGSRLTVL.

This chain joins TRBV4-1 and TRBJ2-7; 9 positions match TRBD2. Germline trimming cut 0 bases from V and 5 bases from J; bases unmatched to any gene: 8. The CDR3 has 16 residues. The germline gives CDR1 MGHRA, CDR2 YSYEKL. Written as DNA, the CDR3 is TGCGCCAGCAGCCAAGATGCGCGACTAGCGGTGGACGAGCAGTACTTC. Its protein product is CASSQDARLAVDEQYF.

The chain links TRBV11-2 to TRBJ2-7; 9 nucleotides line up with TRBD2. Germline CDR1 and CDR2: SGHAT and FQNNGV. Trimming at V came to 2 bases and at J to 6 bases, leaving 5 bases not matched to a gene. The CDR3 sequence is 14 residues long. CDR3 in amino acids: CASSLSVAGAEQYF. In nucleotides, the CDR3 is TGTGCCAGCAGCTTATCGGTAGCGGGAGCCGAGCAGTACTTC.

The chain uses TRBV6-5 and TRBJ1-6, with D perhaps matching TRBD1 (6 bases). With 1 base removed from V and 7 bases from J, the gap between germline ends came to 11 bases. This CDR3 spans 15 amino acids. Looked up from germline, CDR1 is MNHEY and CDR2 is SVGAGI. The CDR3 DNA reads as TGTGCCAGCAGTTACTATGCGGGGGCGAATTCACCCCTCCACTTT. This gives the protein CASSYYAGANSPLHF.